A selection of T cell receptor beta chains follows, all from one sample in a study of shared clonotypes between healthy human individuals. Assay: immunoSEQ multiplex PCR; the TCRdb copy retains only in-frame clones and omits some. Of more than 2,000,000 clones listed, roughly nine tenths are singletons. The sequenced material came from naive CD4+ T cells sorted from blood. The origin of the receptors is a man aged 18 to 35 in good health. Each CDR3 is given with its conserved first and last residue. A D gene is named only where the DNA matches it firmly. Clone size is not always given. Where it is, it says once, few, many or a class for expanded clones.

CDR3nt,CDR3aa,abundance,j_gene,v_gene,len,d_gene
TGTGCCAGTAGGGGCACTAGCCTCTCCTACAATGAGCAGTTCTTC,CASRGTSLSYNEQFF,-,TRBJ2-1,TRBV19,15,-
TGTGCCACCGAGACTGGATTAAGCAATTCACCCCTCCACTTT,CATETGLSNSPLHF,-,TRBJ1-6,TRBV15,14,-
TGTGCTAGCAGCTTAGGTGGGGGGGCCGTACAAGAGACCCAGTACTTC,CASSLGGGAVQETQYF,-,TRBJ2-5,TRBV7-7,16,-
TGCGCCAGCAGCCAAGAGGCGGCCAGCTCCTATAATTCACCCCTCCACTTT,CASSQEAASSYNSPLHF,-,TRBJ1-6,TRBV4-3,17,-
TGCGCCAGCAGCCGATCAGAAGCCCCAGATACGCAGTATTTT,CASSRSEAPDTQYF,-,TRBJ2-3,TRBV5-1,14,-
TGTGCCAGCTCGGGAGGGGGTCCAGCCACAGATACGCAGTATTTT,CASSGGGPATDTQYF,-,TRBJ2-3,TRBV18,15,-
TGTGCCAGCAGCGCTAGTTATGGAGACGAGCAGTACTTC,CASSASYGDEQYF,-,TRBJ2-7,TRBV7-2,13,-
TGTGCCAGCAGTTCGGGACAGGGGTTATCTGGAAACACCATATATTTT,CASSSGQGLSGNTIYF,-,TRBJ1-3,TRBV27,16,TRBD1
TGTGCCAGCTTCGACAGGGGTTTGACCGGGGAGCTGTTTTTT,CASFDRGLTGELFF,once,TRBJ2-2,TRBV6-5,14,TRBD1
TGTGCCAGCAGCTTCGAAGGACAGGGGAATTCACCCCTCCACTTT,CASSFEGQGNSPLHF,-,TRBJ1-6,TRBV5-4,15,TRBD1
TGTGCCAGCAGCGTAGAGGGGGTGGGCAGGGGAGATGAGCAGTTCTTC,CASSVEGVGRGDEQFF,-,TRBJ2-1,TRBV9,16,-
TGTGCCAGCAGTTTACAGTCGGCAGGGGCGTACACTGAAGCTTTCTTT,CASSLQSAGAYTEAFF,-,TRBJ1-1,TRBV27,16,-
TGCGCCAGCAGCCAAGAAGGGACAGGGTATTACGGCTACACCTTC,CASSQEGTGYYGYTF,-,TRBJ1-2,TRBV4-3,15,TRBD1
TGTGCCAGCAGTGACTCTAGCGGGGGGGCAATGAGGCAGTTCTTC,CASSDSSGGAMRQFF,-,TRBJ2-1,TRBV6-4,15,TRBD2
TGTGCCTGGAGTCCCCCTACAGGGGGCCCTACAACTAATGAAAAACTGTTTTTT,CAWSPPTGGPTTNEKLFF,once,TRBJ1-4,TRBV30,18,TRBD1
TGTGCCTGGAGTGGGACGGGAGGGCCGAGCGAGCAGTACTTC,CAWSGTGGPSEQYF,-,TRBJ2-7,TRBV30,14,TRBD2
TGTGCCAGTAGTGGGGCGATAAACACCGGGGAGCTGTTTTTT,CASSGAINTGELFF,-,TRBJ2-2,TRBV19,14,-
TGTGCCATCAGACAGGGTTTGGGCAATGAGCAGTTCTTC,CAIRQGLGNEQFF,-,TRBJ2-1,TRBV10-3,13,-
TGTGCCTGGAGTTCAGGGGATGAAAAACTGTTTTTT,CAWSSGDEKLFF,-,TRBJ1-4,TRBV30,12,-
TGCGCCAGCAGCCCGGGACAGGCTCCCGGGGAGCTGTTTTTT,CASSPGQAPGELFF,-,TRBJ2-2,TRBV5-1,14,TRBD1
TGCGCCAGCACCCAAGGGGATCGGGATGGAAACACCATATATTTT,CASTQGDRDGNTIYF,-,TRBJ1-3,TRBV5-1,15,-
TGTGCCAGCAGCTCATCGGGACGGGGGTTCGTGACCCAGTACTTC,CASSSSGRGFVTQYF,-,TRBJ2-5,TRBV7-8,15,-
TGTGCCATCAGTGGGGGAGGTAATGAAAAACTGTTTTTT,CAISGGGNEKLFF,-,TRBJ1-4,TRBV10-3,13,-
TGCGCCAGCAGCCAAAGCAGGGAAAGATTGAACATTCAGTACTTC,CASSQSRERLNIQYF,-,TRBJ2-4,TRBV4-1,15,-
TGTGCCAGCAGACGGAACACTGAAGCTTTCTTT,CASRRNTEAFF,-,TRBJ1-1,TRBV27,11,-
TGTGCCAGCAGTTTACCCACCACCCCCGGGTTCTTC,CASSLPTTPGFF,-,TRBJ2-7,TRBV28,12,-
TGCGCCAGCAGCGAAGGGGCGAGCAATCAGCCCCAGCATTTT,CASSEGASNQPQHF,-,TRBJ1-5,TRBV5-1,14,-
TGTGCCTGGAGCGGGCAGAGCAATCAGCCCCAGCATTTT,CAWSGQSNQPQHF,-,TRBJ1-5,TRBV30,13,-
TGTGCCAGCAGCCCTGGGGCTGGCTACACCTTC,CASSPGAGYTF,-,TRBJ1-2,TRBV7-9,11,-
TGTGCCAGCAGCTTAGGAGAGGCGGGCGGTGCTTTCTTT,CASSLGEAGGAFF,-,TRBJ1-1,TRBV7-2,13,-
TGTGCCAGCAGCCAAGATGGGACAGGGTTACGCGAGCAGTACTTC,CASSQDGTGLREQYF,-,TRBJ2-7,TRBV14,15,TRBD1
TGTGCCATCAGTGACTATTCGTCGCCCCAGCATTTT,CAISDYSSPQHF,-,TRBJ1-5,TRBV10-3,12,-
TGTGCCAGCAGTAGACTAGCGGGAGCCGGCTACAATGAGCAGTTCTTC,CASSRLAGAGYNEQFF,-,TRBJ2-1,TRBV25-1,16,TRBD2
TGTGCCAGCAGTGGACAGGGGACCGGGGAGCTGTTTTTT,CASSGQGTGELFF,few,TRBJ2-2,TRBV6-1,13,TRBD1
TGTGCCAGCAGCTTTGGGGAGGGGTCGGATACGCAGTATTTT,CASSFGEGSDTQYF,-,TRBJ2-3,TRBV7-9,14,TRBD2
TGTGCCAGCAGTTCAACGACGGGGGGGAACACTGAAGCTTTCTTT,CASSSTTGGNTEAFF,-,TRBJ1-1,TRBV7-8,15,-
TGTGCCATCAGTGAGGGGGCGGGGGGAAGCACAGATACGCAGTATTTT,CAISEGAGGSTDTQYF,-,TRBJ2-3,TRBV10-3,16,TRBD2
TGCGCCAGCAGCTTCGAAGGGTTGGGATTCTACAATGAGCAGTTCTTC,CASSFEGLGFYNEQFF,-,TRBJ2-1,TRBV5-1,16,-
TGCGCCAGCAGCTTGGGTGGACAGGGGACCCTAATCAATCAGCCCCAGCATTTT,CASSLGGQGTLINQPQHF,-,TRBJ1-5,TRBV5-1,18,TRBD1
TGTGCCAGCAGTTACTCGACCGGGGCACAGCCCCAGCATTTT,CASSYSTGAQPQHF,-,TRBJ1-5,TRBV6-5,14,-
TGTGCCAGCAGCCCGGGACTAGCGGGAGAAGAGACCCAGTACTTC,CASSPGLAGEETQYF,-,TRBJ2-5,TRBV5-4,15,TRBD2
TGCGCCAGCAGCCATGCTGGGAGGGAATTTTCCTCCTACGAGCAGTACTTC,CASSHAGREFSSYEQYF,-,TRBJ2-7,TRBV4-1,17,TRBD2
TGTGCCAGCTCACCTTTCCGACTGACAGGGTATACCCCTGAAGCTTTCTTT,CASSPFRLTGYTPEAFF,-,TRBJ1-1,TRBV18,17,TRBD1
TGCGCCAGCAGCCCAGACAGGGACACTGAAGCTTTCTTT,CASSPDRDTEAFF,-,TRBJ1-1,TRBV5-1,13,TRBD1
TGTGCCAGCAGCTTAGCCGGCGGGGCCTCCTACGAGCAGTACTTC,CASSLAGGASYEQYF,-,TRBJ2-7,TRBV7-8,15,-
TGTGCCACGGTAGGACAGCGTGAAGCTTTCTTT,CATVGQREAFF,few,TRBJ1-1,TRBV6-5,11,-
TGTGCCAGCAGCCCAGACAGGGGCACTGAAGCTTTCTTT,CASSPDRGTEAFF,few,TRBJ1-1,TRBV11-2,13,TRBD1
TGTGCCAGCAACAGGGGGGGGAACACTGAAGCTTTCTTT,CASNRGGNTEAFF,-,TRBJ1-1,TRBV6-5,13,TRBD1
TGTGCCTGGAGGGGGTCCCACAATGAGCAGTTCTTC,CAWRGSHNEQFF,-,TRBJ2-1,TRBV30,12,-
TGTGCCAGCAGCGTAGAGTCAGGGGGATTAGGGTCCCAGTACTTC,CASSVESGGLGSQYF,-,TRBJ2-5,TRBV9,15,TRBD1
TGTGCCAGCACCCACGATATGGCTGTCCACTATGGCTACACCTTC,CASTHDMAVHYGYTF,-,TRBJ1-2,TRBV6-6,15,-
TGTGCCAGTAGTGAGACTAGCGGGGAGACCCAGTACTTC,CASSETSGETQYF,-,TRBJ2-5,TRBV19,13,TRBD2